These 32 T cell receptor beta chains share one sample of origin, sequenced in a study of blood T cell repertoires in COVID-19. Using immunoSEQ multiplex PCR, the repertoire was profiled, and TCRdb retains in-frame clones only, with some absent. In the table there are fewer than 500,000 clones, 75% to 90% of which are singletons. Sequenced input: peripheral blood. These receptor sequences come from a woman under 40 with acute or convalescent COVID-19.

This clone was observed many times. The chain has TRBV9 and TRBJ1-2; a possible D gene is TRBD1 (5 bases). Per germline, CDR1 SGDLS and CDR2 YYNGEE. CDR3 length equals 14 residues. V shed 3 bases and J shed 4 bases, with 13 bases lying between them. The CDR3, as DNA: TGTGCCAGCAGCGCGGGGGAGTCTGGCTATGGCTACACCTTC. It is translated as CASSAGESGYGYTF.

The rearrangement joins TRBV19 to TRBJ1-1; D is unresolved. V lost 1 base, J lost 0 bases, and 15 bases lay in between. CDR1 and CDR2 (germline): LNHDA, SQIVND (reference sequence). The CDR3 runs 17 residues. CDR3 DNA sequence: TGTGCCAGTAGTATAGCTGGGCAGGTCATCATGAACACTGAAGCTTTCTTT. Its translation: CASSIAGQVIMNTEAFF.

The chain combines TRBV3-1 (or the pseudogene TRBV3-2) with TRBJ2-5, with D tentatively TRBD2 (6 bases). Deletions cut 7 bases from V and 9 bases from J, with 18 bases between. Germline V gene data show CDR1 as LGHDT and CDR2 as YNNKEL (reference sequence). The CDR3 has 13 residues. The CDR3 is CASTPGLPGAQYF. The CDR3 DNA reads as TGTGCCAGCACTCCGGGACTGCCGGGGGCCCAGTACTTC.

The V call is TRBV7-9, the J call TRBJ1-4; a possible D gene is TRBD1 (5 bases). This CDR3 has 16 amino acids. From germline, CDR1 is SEHNR and CDR2 FQNEAQ (reference sequence). V lost 3 bases, J lost 2 bases, and 13 bases lay in between. CDR3 sequence reads: CASSFKRTSTNEKLFF. The CDR3 DNA reads TGTGCCAGCAGCTTCAAACGGACATCCACTAATGAAAAACTGTTTTTT.

The chain is built from TRBV4-1 and TRBJ2-1; TRBD1 matches 7 bases. V lost 4 bases to trimming and J lost 4 bases; unmatched junction nucleotides: 7. The CDR3 runs 15 residues. Germline CDR1 MGHRA, CDR2 YSYEKL. CDR3 protein: CASSRGDSRYNEQFF. CDR3 bases: TGCGCCAGCAGCCGAGGGGACAGTAGGTACAATGAGCAGTTCTTC.

The CDR3 here is CASSSHLAGSPRDMNTEAFF. The CDR3 region has the DNA TGTGCCAGCAGCTCACACCTGGCGGGGTCCCCGAGGGATATGAACACTGAAGCTTTCTTT. The chain joins TRBV7-6 to TRBJ1-1; D gene unclear. The CDR3 is 20 residues long. The V end was cut by 4 bases, the J end by 0 bases, with 27 bases between. Germline-derived CDR1 and CDR2 are SGHVS and FNYEAQ.

The chain recombines TRBV12-5 with TRBJ2-7; 7 nucleotides align to TRBD1. Germline V lookup: CDR1 LGHNT, CDR2 FRNRAP. This CDR3 has 15 amino acids. V was clipped by 0 bases and J by 3 bases; unmatched bases: 5. CDR3 in amino acids: CASGLVRAGGYEQYF. CDR3 DNA: TGTGCTAGTGGTTTGGTACGAGCAGGGGGCTACGAGCAGTACTTC. The whole variable domain, filled in from reference TRBV12-5 and TRBJ2-7, reads DARVTQTPRHKVTEMGQEVTMRCQPILGHNTVFWYRQTMMQGLELLAYFRNRAPLDDSGMPKDRFSAEMPDATLATLKIQPSEPRDSAVYFCASGLVRAGGYEQYFGPGTRLTVT.

The CDR3 DNA follows: TGTGCCAGCAGCCTATTAGGGGAGCTGTTTTTT. Encoded protein: CASSLLGELFF. The V call is TRBV7-6, the J call TRBJ2-2; D is ambiguous. Germline lookup yields CDR1 SGHVS and CDR2 FNYEAQ. There are 11 residues in the CDR3. V dropped 5 bases and J dropped 8 bases, with 6 bases sitting between them.

The chain is built from TRBV9 and TRBJ2-1; D might be TRBD2 (6 bases). Trimming pared 3 bases from V and 6 bases from J, leaving 10 bases between. From germline, CDR1 is SGDLS and CDR2 YYNGEE. The CDR3 is made up of 13 amino acids. The CDR3 spells CASSAGVGNEQFF. The CDR3 DNA reads as TGTGCCAGCAGCGCGGGGGTGGGCAATGAGCAGTTCTTC.

The J gene is TRBJ1-4, the V gene TRBV9; D gene uncertain. V was clipped by 4 bases and J by 4 bases, with 14 bases between them. CDR3 length equals 15 residues. Per germline, CDR1 SGDLS and CDR2 YYNGEE. The CDR3 DNA follows: TGTGCCAGCAGCCCTGAGGTCGTCGGTAATGAAAAACTGTTTTTT. Translated, it gives CASSPEVVGNEKLFF.

V usage is TRBV5-5 and J usage is TRBJ2-7; 7 positions match TRBD1. After removal of 3 bases from V and 2 bases from J, the junction contained 5 bases not matched to a gene. Per germline, CDR1 SGHKS and CDR2 YYEKEE (reference sequence). The CDR3 is made up of 14 amino acids. The CDR3 DNA sequence: TGTGCCAGCAGCTACTGGACAGGACCCTACGAGCAGTACTTC. It codes for CASSYWTGPYEQYF.

The V call is TRBV6-1, the J call TRBJ2-6, with 10 bases identical to TRBD1. Germline CDR1 reads MNHNS; CDR2 reads SASEGT. V was clipped by 4 bases and J by 3 bases; unmatched bases: 6. The CDR3 sequence is 17 residues long. CDR3 nucleotides: TGTGCCAGCAGTGGACAGGGGGCATCATATGGGGCCAACGTCCTGACTTTC. As protein: CASSGQGASYGANVLTF.

V and J are TRBV4-1 and TRBJ2-7; D is possibly TRBD2 (6 bases). Deletions cut 0 bases from V and 4 bases from J, with 13 bases between. CDR1 is MGHRA, CDR2 YSYEKL, per germline. The CDR3 is 15 residues long. This CDR3 is CASSQETGGNYEQYF. CDR3 DNA: TGCGCCAGCAGCCAAGAGACCGGGGGAAATTACGAGCAGTACTTC.

Regarding this clone: Within the sample, other DNA sequences also encode this same CDR3. The J gene is TRBJ1-5, the V gene TRBV12-3 or TRBV12-4; no clear D gene. The V end was cut by 4 bases, the J end by 0 bases, with 4 bases between. This CDR3 contains 13 residues. CDR3 loop: CASSSYSNQPQHF. The CDR3 bases are TGTGCCAGCAGTTCGTATAGCAATCAGCCCCAGCATTTT.

The rearrangement uses TRBV2 and TRBJ2-1, with 8 bases lining up with TRBD2. The CDR3 totals 15 residues. V lost 6 bases, J lost 5 bases, and 9 bases stayed unmatched. Per germline, CDR1 SNHLY and CDR2 FYNNEI. CDR3 protein: CASRGQGGGNNEQFF. CDR3 DNA sequence: TGTGCCAGCAGGGGGCAAGGCGGGGGGAACAATGAGCAGTTCTTC.

The V gene is TRBV25-1, the J gene TRBJ2-3; TRBD2 matches 7 bases. CDR1 is MGHDK, CDR2 SYGVNS, per germline. V lost 5 bases, J lost 12 bases, and 11 bases stayed unmatched. CDR3 size: 13 residues. The CDR3 DNA reads TGTGCCAGCAGTTGGGGGGGGTTGGCTAGTCAGTATTTT. Translated: CASSWGGLASQYF.

This chain uses TRBV25-1 with TRBJ2-3, with a possible D match to TRBD1 (5 bases). From germline, CDR1 is MGHDK and CDR2 SYGVNS. The CDR3 length is 13 residues. Trimming pared 10 bases from V and 1 base from J, leaving 12 bases between. CDR3 amino acids: CAIVLGRTDTQYF. The CDR3 DNA reads TGTGCCATCGTCCTGGGGCGCACAGATACGCAGTATTTT.

The chain employs TRBV9 and TRBJ2-1; 8 nucleotides align to TRBD1. V dropped 1 base and J dropped 8; count of bases not matched to a gene: 8. The CDR3 is 15 residues long. Germline lookup yields CDR1 SGDLS and CDR2 YYNGEE. The CDR3 DNA reads as TGTGCCAGCAGCGTACAGGGGGCAGTCGGGGATGAGCAGTTCTTC. This sequence encodes CASSVQGAVGDEQFF. Full variable domain (outside the CDR3, taken from reference TRBV9 and TRBJ2-1): DSGVTQTPKHLITATGQRVTLRCSPRSGDLSVYWYQQSLDQGLQFLIQYYNGEERAKGNILERFSAQQFPDLHSELNLSSLELGDSALYFCASSVQGAVGDEQFFGPGTRLTVL.

The chain employs TRBV25-1 and TRBJ2-5; the D gene is possibly TRBD1 (6 bases). The germline V gene encodes CDR1 MGHDK and CDR2 SYGVNS. V dropped 6 bases and J dropped 5 bases, with 13 bases sitting between them. There are 13 residues in the CDR3. The CDR3 reads CASRTQGFETQYF. CDR3 DNA sequence: TGTGCCAGCAGGACGCAGGGGTTTGAGACCCAGTACTTC.

J is TRBJ2-1 and V is TRBV10-3, with a possible D match to TRBD1 (7 bases). The germline V gene has CDR1 ENHRY and CDR2 SYGVKD. This CDR3 region has 15 residues. The V end lost 3 bases, the J end lost 6 bases, and 15 bases lay between the germline ends. The CDR3 protein is CAISEGLQGGNEQFF. The CDR3 coding sequence is TGTGCCATCAGTGAAGGTCTCCAGGGGGGCAATGAGCAGTTCTTC.

The rearrangement links TRBV28 to TRBJ1-1; D unclear. Trimming took 4 bases from V and 5 from J, leaving 17 bases between them. This CDR3 comprises 15 residues. The germline gives CDR1 MDHEN, CDR2 SYDVKM. CDR3 protein: CASSSEPLRGTEAFF. The DNA of the CDR3 is TGTGCCAGCAGTTCGGAGCCCCTTCGAGGAACTGAAGCTTTCTTT.

CDR3 amino acids: CASSTGTGEGETQYF. The CDR3 region has the DNA TGTGCCAGTAGTACCGGGACAGGGGAGGGGGAGACCCAGTACTTC. This chain joins TRBV19 and TRBJ2-5; 10 bases line up with TRBD1. The V gene's germline CDR1 is LNHDA and CDR2 SQIVND (reference sequence). CDR3 length: 15 amino acids. With V trimmed by 4 bases and J by 5 bases, 7 bases remained unmatched.

This clone was picked up one time. The chain recombines TRBV7-8 with TRBJ1-1; D not certain. The CDR3 is made up of 14 amino acids. Trimming took 2 bases from V and 1 from J, leaving 8 bases between them. CDR1 SGHVS and CDR2 FQNEAQ come from the germline V gene. The CDR3 DNA reads as TGTGCCAGCAGCTTATTGATCGGGAACACTGAAGCTTTCTTT. Amino acids: CASSLLIGNTEAFF.

The chain is built from TRBV5-5 and TRBJ2-1; unclear D gene. V was trimmed by 0 bases and J by 2 bases, leaving 9 bases between them. Germline CDR1 is SGHKS and CDR2 is YYEKEE (reference sequence). This CDR3 comprises 15 residues. CDR3 sequence (DNA): TGTGCCAGCAGCTTGGACTACCCGACCTACAATGAGCAGTTCTTC. It specifies CASSLDYPTYNEQFF.

This chain links TRBV19 with TRBJ1-2; TRBD1 matches at 9 bases. The CDR3 consists of 13 residues. Trimming cost V 6 bases and J 4 bases; bases outside gene matches: 3. CDR1 is LNHDA and CDR2 is SQIVND in the germline V gene (reference sequence). Here the CDR3 reads CASRPTGGYGYTF. CDR3 nucleotide sequence: TGTGCCAGTAGACCGACAGGGGGCTATGGCTACACCTTC.

The rearrangement links TRBV7-6 to TRBJ2-7; TRBD1 matches 9 bases. Germline V CDR1 and CDR2: SGHVS, FNYEAQ. With V trimmed by 3 bases and J by 0 bases, 9 bases remained unmatched. The CDR3 is 17 amino acids. The CDR3 here is CASSLGGQGPLSYEQYF. The CDR3, as DNA: TGTGCCAGCAGCTTGGGGGGACAGGGACCCCTCTCCTACGAGCAGTACTTC. Drawing the rest from reference TRBV7-6 and TRBJ2-7, the complete variable domain is GAGVSQSPRYKVTKRGQDVALRCDPISGHVSLYWYRQALGQGPEFLTYFNYEAQQDKSGLPNDRFSAERPEGSISTLTIQRTEQRDSAMYRCASSLGGQGPLSYEQYFGPGTRLTVT.

The rearrangement uses TRBV30 and TRBJ1-3, with D unresolved. The CDR3 is made up of 14 amino acids. Germline V gene sequence: CDR1 GTSNPN, CDR2 SVGIG (reference sequence). The ends were cut back, 2 bases at V and 4 bases at J, with 12 bases in the middle. CDR3 DNA: TGTGCCTGGAGTCTAAGTTTTGAAGGAAACACCATATATTTT. Amino acid sequence: CAWSLSFEGNTIYF.

The chain links TRBV28 to TRBJ1-6, with 8 positions matching TRBD1. The CDR3 is 14 amino acids. The V gene's germline CDR1 is MDHEN and CDR2 SYDVKM. V lost 6 bases to trimming and J lost 9 bases; unmatched junction nucleotides: 7. The CDR3, as DNA: TGTGCCAGCAGATCCGGACAGGGCGGTTCACCCCTCCACTTT. Its protein is CASRSGQGGSPLHF.

For the CDR3, the DNA is TGTGCCAGCAGCTTATATGGGGACAAGCAGTTCTTC. This gives the protein CASSLYGDKQFF. The rearrangement joins TRBV7-3 to TRBJ2-1; the D gene is possibly TRBD1 (6 bases). CDR1 SGHTA and CDR2 FQGTGA come from the germline V gene. Deletions cut 2 bases from V and 11 bases from J, with 10 bases between. The CDR3 spans 12 residues.

J is TRBJ2-5 and V is TRBV25-1; 8 bases agree with TRBD2. Trimming removed 8 bases from V and 5 bases from J; junction bases left unmatched: 16. From germline, CDR1 is MGHDK and CDR2 SYGVNS. This CDR3 comprises 16 residues. The CDR3 DNA reads as TGTGCCAGCTCTAGACCCGCTCGTCGGGGGGGGGAGACCCAGTACTTC. Its translation is CASSRPARRGGETQYF.

The chain uses TRBV7-9 and TRBJ2-7; TRBD1 aligns across 8 bases. Germline CDR1 is SEHNR and CDR2 is FQNEAQ (reference sequence). CDR3 length: 12 amino acids. The V and J ends lost 5 bases and 6 bases, in that order; junction bases with no gene match: 3. CDR3 in amino acids: CASSLDRGEQYF. Written as DNA, the CDR3 is TGTGCCAGCAGCCTCGACAGGGGCGAGCAGTACTTC.

The chain is built from TRBV5-4 and TRBJ1-3; D is perhaps TRBD1 (6 bases). The CDR3 length is 15 residues. The germline V gene encodes CDR1 SGHNT and CDR2 YYREEE (reference sequence). Trimming removed 3 bases at V and 0 bases at J, with 10 bases between. This CDR3 is CASSWDISSGNTIYF. Here the CDR3 DNA reads TGTGCCAGCAGCTGGGACATTAGCTCTGGAAACACCATATATTTT.